The 23 T cell receptor beta chains given below trace back to one sample, sequenced in a study of blood T cell repertoires in COVID-19. Profiled with immunoSEQ multiplex PCR; TCRdb holds only in-frame clones, not every one. Of around 130,000 clones listed, roughly 86% are singletons. The sequenced sample was PBMCs or T cells enriched from blood (not recorded which). These receptors were obtained from a woman between 50 and 59 years old with acute COVID-19.

The count of this clone is one. J is TRBJ1-2 and V is TRBV27, with D possibly being TRBD1 (5 bases). Germline V CDR1 and CDR2: MNHEY, SMNVEV (reference sequence). V dropped 4 bases and J dropped 3 bases, with 15 bases sitting between them. This CDR3 region has 15 residues. CDR3 nucleotide sequence: TGTGCCAGCAGTTCTCCCAGGGCAGGGCACTATGGCTACACCTTC. Translation: CASSSPRAGHYGYTF.

This rearrangement joins TRBV29-1 to TRBJ2-7, with D perhaps TRBD1 (5 bases). The CDR3 contains 12 residues. V lost 4 bases and J 3 bases, leaving 10 bases between the germline ends. The germline V gene encodes CDR1 SQVTM and CDR2 ANQGSEA. The CDR3 DNA sequence: TGCAGCGTTGTAGACAGAAACTACGAGCAGTACTTC. The encoded protein is CSVVDRNYEQYF.

The chain has TRBV3-1 (or the pseudogene TRBV3-2) and TRBJ1-4; D not certain. The germline gives CDR1 LGHDT, CDR2 YNNKEL (reference sequence). The V end lost 2 bases, the J end lost 0 bases, and 19 bases lay between the germline ends. The length of the CDR3 is 19 residues. The CDR3 loop is CASSQNWLSGWATNEKLFF. The CDR3 bases are TGTGCCAGCAGCCAAAACTGGCTCTCGGGGTGGGCAACTAATGAAAAACTGTTTTTT.

This chain uses TRBV7-3 with TRBJ1-1, with 7 bases aligning to TRBD1. The CDR3 spans 14 residues. Per the germline V gene, CDR1 is SGHTA and CDR2 is FQGTGA. J lost 6 bases, V lost 5 bases, and 9 bases had no gene match. Here the CDR3 DNA reads TGTGCCAGCAGCGAGTCAGGAGGGGGCTCTGAAGCTTTCTTT. As protein: CASSESGGGSEAFF.

The chain has TRBV12-3 or TRBV12-4 and TRBJ1-2; D perhaps matches TRBD1 (5 bases). The CDR3 consists of 13 residues. The ends were cut back, 7 bases at V and 8 bases at J, with 17 bases in the middle. DNA of the CDR3: TGTGCCAGCAAGTTTAATCGTGGGGCAGGCTACACCTTC. Its protein product is CASKFNRGAGYTF.

This rearrangement joins TRBV5-1 to TRBJ2-1; TRBD1 agrees at 11 bases. J gave up 6 bases and V 5 bases, and 4 bases lay outside the gene matches. This CDR3 region has 14 residues. Looked up from germline, CDR1 is SGHRS and CDR2 is YFSETQ. The CDR3 loop is CASRWGQGGNEQFF. In nucleotides, the CDR3 is TGCGCCAGCAGGTGGGGACAGGGGGGCAATGAGCAGTTCTTC.

This clone was observed a few times. The chain recombines TRBV11-3 with TRBJ2-7, with TRBD2 matching 8 bases. This CDR3 is 16 amino acids long. V lost 5 bases to trimming and J lost 0 bases; unmatched junction nucleotides: 9. In germline, CDR1 is SGHNT, CDR2 YENEEA. The CDR3 nucleotides are TGTGCCAGCAGCCCCATACTAGCGGATAACTCCTACGAGCAGTACTTC. Amino acids: CASSPILADNSYEQYF.

The rearrangement uses TRBV5-6 and TRBJ2-4; a possible D gene is TRBD2 (5 bases). Germline values: CDR1 SGHDT, CDR2 YYEEEE. Trimming removed 5 bases from V and 4 bases from J, with 10 bases in between. The CDR3 runs 13 residues. The CDR3 loop reads CASSSDKKNIQYF. DNA for the CDR3: TGTGCCAGCAGTAGCGACAAGAAAAACATTCAGTACTTC.

The rearrangement links TRBV21-1 to TRBJ2-3; TRBD2 reflects the table's D call only, with no check against the DNA. TRBV21-1 is flagged as a pseudogene. The CDR3 totals 16 residues. The CDR3 region is CALHTLAGEGTDTQYF. The CDR3 DNA follows: TGTGCCCTCCACACCTTGGCGGGAGAAGGCACAGATACGCAGTATTTT.

The chain uses TRBV11-3 and TRBJ1-1, with D unclear. The CDR3 totals 14 residues. Germline V gives CDR1 SGHNT, CDR2 YENEEA. The V end was cut by 5 bases, the J end by 3 bases, with 13 bases between. CDR3 sequence: CASSRAAEDTEAFF. CDR3 DNA sequence: TGTGCCAGCAGCAGAGCAGCTGAGGACACTGAAGCTTTCTTT. The whole variable domain, filled in from reference TRBV11-3 and TRBJ1-1, reads EAGVVQSPRYKIIEKKQPVAFWCNPISGHNTLYWYLQNLGQGPELLIRYENEEAVDDSQLPKDRFSAERLKGVDSTLKIQPAELGDSAVYLCASSRAAEDTEAFFGQGTRLTVV.

The count of this clone is one. J is TRBJ2-5 and V is TRBV7-2, with TRBD1 as a possible D gene (6 bases). Germline CDR1 SGHTA, CDR2 FQGNSA. The CDR3 sequence is 14 residues long. Trimming shortened V by 5 bases and J by 5 bases, and 15 bases separated the two germline ends. CDR3 in amino acids: CASSGWAQGETQYF. CDR3 bases: TGTGCCAGCAGCGGATGGGCCCAGGGGGAGACCCAGTACTTC.

J is TRBJ2-5 and V is TRBV25-1, with 7 bases lining up with TRBD2. In germline, CDR1 is MGHDK, CDR2 SYGVNS. This CDR3 has 15 residues. V shed 10 bases and J 5 bases; nucleotides not matched to a gene: 16. The CDR3 loop reads CATMWTAGDGETQYF. Here the CDR3 DNA reads TGTGCCACCATGTGGACCGCGGGAGACGGGGAGACCCAGTACTTC.

The J gene is TRBJ2-2, the V gene TRBV6-6; 8 nucleotides match TRBD1. V gave up 0 bases and J gave up 4 bases; unmatched junction bases: 4. The CDR3 length is 16 residues. CDR1 is MNHNY, CDR2 SVGAGI, per germline (reference sequence). In DNA form, the CDR3 reads TGTGCCAGCAGTTACTCGGGACAGGCCTCCACCGGGGAGCTGTTTTTT. It yields the protein CASSYSGQASTGELFF.

CDR3 bases: TGTGCCAGCAGTGAACGTTTTGGCGGCGACTCTGGGGCCAACGTCCTGACTTTC. Protein sequence: CASSERFGGDSGANVLTF. The chain employs TRBV6-1 and TRBJ2-6; unclear D gene. The CDR3 contains 18 residues. The V gene's germline CDR1 is MNHNS and CDR2 SASEGT. Trimming removed 2 bases from V and 0 bases from J, with 14 bases in between.

V is TRBV7-9 and J is TRBJ2-3; 7 nucleotides align to TRBD1. The V gene end was trimmed by 6 bases and the J gene end by 2 bases; junction bases not matched to a gene: 5. Germline assignment: CDR1 SEHNR and CDR2 FQNEAQ (reference sequence). The CDR3 spans 14 residues. The CDR3 reads CASRQGVTTDTQYF. The CDR3 DNA reads TGTGCCAGCAGGCAGGGGGTCACCACAGATACGCAGTATTTT.

The rearrangement links TRBV5-8 to TRBJ2-1; possible D gene TRBD2, 6 bases. CDR3 length: 15 amino acids. CDR1 SGHTS and CDR2 YDEGEE come from the germline V gene. V dropped 0 bases and J dropped 3 bases, with 10 bases sitting between them. CDR3 sequence reads: CASSLVLGGYNEQFF. The CDR3 nucleotides are TGTGCCAGCAGCTTGGTGTTGGGAGGCTACAATGAGCAGTTCTTC.

V and J are TRBV5-6 and TRBJ2-7, with D perhaps matching TRBD1 (6 bases). Germline assignment: CDR1 SGHDT and CDR2 YYEEEE. Trimming cost V 0 bases and J 2 bases, with 12 bases left between them. This CDR3 comprises 15 residues. CDR3 in DNA: TGTGCCAGCAGCTTGGGACAGGACCATACCTACGAGCAGTACTTC. It encodes CASSLGQDHTYEQYF.

This chain links TRBV7-8 with TRBJ2-3; 14 bases agree with TRBD2. CDR1 is SGHVS and CDR2 is FQNEAQ in the germline V gene. This CDR3 comprises 15 residues. Trimming took 6 bases from V and 7 from J; bases not matched to a gene: 6. This CDR3 is CASRLGLAGVNTQYF. In DNA, the CDR3 is TGTGCCAGCAGACTGGGACTAGCGGGAGTGAATACGCAGTATTTT.

J is TRBJ1-3 and V is TRBV7-9, with a possible D match to TRBD1 (5 bases). Germline V gene lookup returns CDR1 SEHNR and CDR2 FQNEAQ (reference sequence). The CDR3 is made up of 16 amino acids. V lost 1 base to trimming and J lost 0 bases, with 10 bases between them. In DNA, the CDR3 is TGTGCCAGCAGCTTAGTTACAGGAAACTCTGGAAACACCATATATTTT. Translated: CASSLVTGNSGNTIYF.

This CDR3 is CASSLGSALYNEQFF. The CDR3 DNA sequence: TGTGCCAGCAGTTTAGGGAGCGCCCTCTACAATGAGCAGTTCTTC. V usage is TRBV27 and J usage is TRBJ2-1; tentatively, D is TRBD2 (5 bases). The V and J ends lost 2 bases and 3 bases respectively, with 11 bases between them. The V gene's germline CDR1 is MNHEY and CDR2 SMNVEV (reference sequence). This CDR3 is 15 amino acids long.

CDR3 sequence (DNA): TGTGCCAGCAGCGGACAGGGGGCAGGTGAGCAGTACTTC. Amino acid sequence: CASSGQGAGEQYF. The chain combines TRBV2 with TRBJ2-7, with 11 bases that match TRBD1. V trimming: 6 bases; J trimming: 7 bases; junction bases outside the gene matches: 5. CDR1 SNHLY and CDR2 FYNNEI come from the germline V gene. The CDR3 spans 13 residues.

CDR3 nucleotide sequence: TGTGCCAGCAGTGGCAGGGGCTCTGGAAACACCATATATTTT. Translated, it gives CASSGRGSGNTIYF. This rearrangement joins TRBV28 to TRBJ1-3; maybe TRBD1 (6 bases). The V end was cut by 5 bases, the J end by 0 bases, with 8 bases between. The germline V gene encodes CDR1 MDHEN and CDR2 SYDVKM. The CDR3 is 14 residues long.

The rearrangement uses TRBV29-1 and TRBJ1-3, with D unclear. CDR1 is SQVTM and CDR2 is ANQGSEA in the germline V gene. CDR3 length: 13 amino acids. V lost 6 bases, J lost 0 bases, and 9 bases lay in between. DNA for the CDR3: TGCAGCGTCCTAATTAGCTCTGGAAACACCATATATTTT. Translated, it gives CSVLISSGNTIYF.